This TCR beta chain was obtained from a study of vaccination and CD4 T cells after COVID-19. Treatment in this sample: roughly 10-day PBMC culture with coronavirus spike peptide pools or control peptides (ViraFEST assay). An unexposed donor provided the CD4+ T cells, which were collected before the COVID-19 pandemic (2011-2018). CD4+ T cells that had been cultured provided DNA sequenced with the Oncomine TCR Beta short-read assay. Each CDR3 protein gets one entry after TCRdb re-called the PCR reads with MiXCR. The sample contains thousands of distinct CDR3 sequences, more than 45% of which appear only once. To note about this clonotype: Its antigen is not identified.

Sequencing used CD4+ T cells from blood, cultured in vitro. The clonotype comes from a human donor in good health.

CDR3 protein: CASRAGQGVHSNQPQHF. CDR3 in DNA: TGCGCCAGCAGGGCAGGACAGGGGGTCCATAGCAATCAGCCCCAGCATTTT. The V and J genes are TRBV10-1 and TRBJ1-5, with 10 bases aligning to TRBD1. This CDR3 spans 17 amino acids. V lost 6 bases, J lost 0 bases, and 8 bases stayed unmatched. Germline loops: CDR1 WNHNN, CDR2 SYGVQD (reference sequence).